Sequencing of this TCR beta chain was carried out in a study of blood T cell repertoires in COVID-19. As for the study in general: The samples span acute and convalescent COVID-19 from the United States, Italy and Spain. Sample material is recorded as cDNA or gDNA derived from T cells, B-cell-depleted T cells, or PBMCs.

Each participant's cohort was designated according to participant-reported clinical history. The V gene end was trimmed by 8 bases and the J gene end by 4 bases; junction bases not matched to a gene: 8. CDR1 SNHLY and CDR2 FYNNEI come from the germline V gene. CDR3 length: 14 residues. The protocol was immunoSEQ multiplex PCR, while the TCRdb copy is restricted to in-frame clones and leaves out a portion. The table has approximately 250,000 clones, 70% to 90% seen once; the top ten hold around 2%. The clonotype comes from a woman aged 55-69 years in a cohort exposed to, infected with or recovered from COVID-19 (not recorded which). The chain employs TRBV2 and TRBJ1-5, with 7 bases matching TRBD1. Sequenced sample: PBMCs or T cells enriched from blood (not recorded which). For the CDR3, the DNA is TGTGCCAGCGATCGACAGGGTAAAAATCAGCCCCAGCATTTT. Protein: CASDRQGKNQPQHF.